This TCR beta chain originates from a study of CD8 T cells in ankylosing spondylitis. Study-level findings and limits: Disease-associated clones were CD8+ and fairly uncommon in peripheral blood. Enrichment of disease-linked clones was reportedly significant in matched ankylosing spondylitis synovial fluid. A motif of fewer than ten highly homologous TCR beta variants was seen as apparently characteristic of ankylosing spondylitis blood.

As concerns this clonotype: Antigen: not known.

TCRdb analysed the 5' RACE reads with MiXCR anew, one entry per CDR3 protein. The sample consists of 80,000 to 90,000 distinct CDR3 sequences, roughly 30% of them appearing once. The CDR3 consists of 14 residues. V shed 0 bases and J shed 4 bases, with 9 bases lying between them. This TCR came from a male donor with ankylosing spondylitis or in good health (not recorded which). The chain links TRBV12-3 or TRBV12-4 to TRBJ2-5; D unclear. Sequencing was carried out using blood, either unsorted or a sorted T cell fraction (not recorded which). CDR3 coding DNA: TGTGCCAGCAGTTTAGCCTGGGTTGGAGAGACCCAGTACTTC. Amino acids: CASSLAWVGETQYF.